Sequencing of this TCR beta chain was carried out in a study of blood T cells in healthy people across ages. Isolation of PBMCs gave at least 6.5 million cells per sample. The CDR3 has 15 residues. J gave up 1 base and V 5 bases, and 7 bases lay outside the gene matches. In germline, CDR1 is SGHAT, CDR2 FQDESV (reference sequence). Combining a sample-barcoded 5' primer with a J-beta primer mix, a second PCR ran for 7 to 11 cycles. With 12 random nucleotides, a template-switch adaptor tagged each individual cDNA molecule. TCRdb used MiXCR to reprocess the 5' RACE reads, holding one entry per CDR3 protein. Of approximately 2,000,000 distinct CDR3 sequences in the sample, about two fifths were seen once.

The chain joins TRBV11-1 to TRBJ1-1; 7 nucleotides match TRBD1. The sample consisted of blood. The TCR originated in a human donor in good health. CDR3 sequence reads: CASSHSGTANTEAFF. Written as DNA, the CDR3 is TGTGCCAGCAGCCACTCCGGGACAGCGAACACTGAAGCTTTCTTT.